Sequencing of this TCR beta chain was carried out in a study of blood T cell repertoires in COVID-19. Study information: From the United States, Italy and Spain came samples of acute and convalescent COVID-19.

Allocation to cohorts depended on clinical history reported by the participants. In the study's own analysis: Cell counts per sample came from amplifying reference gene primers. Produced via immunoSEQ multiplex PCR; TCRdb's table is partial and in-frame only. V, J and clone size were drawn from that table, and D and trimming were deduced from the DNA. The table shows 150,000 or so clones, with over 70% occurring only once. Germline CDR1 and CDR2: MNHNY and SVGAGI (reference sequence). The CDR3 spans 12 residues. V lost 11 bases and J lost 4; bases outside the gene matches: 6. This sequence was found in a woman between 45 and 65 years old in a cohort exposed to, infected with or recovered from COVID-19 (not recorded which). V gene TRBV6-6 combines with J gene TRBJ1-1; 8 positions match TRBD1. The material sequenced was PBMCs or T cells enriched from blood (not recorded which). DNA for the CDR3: TGTGCCGGGGGGGGACAGGCCACTGAAGCTTTCTTT. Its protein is CAGGGQATEAFF.